This TCR beta chain was found in a study of Graves' ophthalmopathy and Graves' hyperthyroidism. Germline loops: CDR1 SGHVS, CDR2 FNYEAQ. V dropped 5 bases and J dropped 7; count of bases not matched to a gene: 13. The CDR3 is made up of 15 amino acids. From RNA, the CDR3 regions of TCR beta chains were amplified and sequenced. The library came from an HTBI-primed first-round RT-PCR and a second-round multiplex PCR. One entry per CDR3 protein, called by TCRdb with MiXCR from the multiplex PCR reads. This table has around 1,000,000 distinct CDR3 sequences, about 40% appearing once. This clonotype was obtained from an adult man with Graves' hyperthyroidism. The sample comprised peripheral blood or thyroid tissue (not recorded which). V usage is TRBV7-6 and J usage is TRBJ1-2; the match to TRBD1 covers 7 bases. The CDR3 DNA sequence: TGTGCCAGCAGCCCGCCCCAGGGGACAGCTAGTGGCTACACCTTC. It encodes CASSPPQGTASGYTF.